This is a list of T cell receptor beta chains from one sample in a study of blood T cell repertoires in COVID-19. Profiled with immunoSEQ multiplex PCR; TCRdb holds only in-frame clones, not every one. The sample shows about 180,000 clones, 88% of them seen only once. What was sequenced was PBMCs or T cells enriched from blood (not recorded which). These receptors came from a young woman who had recovered from COVID-19. Each CDR3 is given with its conserved first and last residue. The D gene is left open where the match is weak. A clone size is listed for some rows: how often the clone was seen (once, few, many), or a class if it is expanded.

j_call: TRBJ1-3; d_call: .; v_call: TRBV13; clone_size: .; cdr3_aa: CASSEGANSNTIYF; cdr3_nt: TGTGCCAGCAGCGAGGGCGCCAATTCAAACACCATATATTTT
j_call: TRBJ1-1; d_call: .; v_call: TRBV19; clone_size: .; cdr3_aa: CASSIRQGTEAFF; cdr3_nt: TGTGCCAGTAGTATACGGCAGGGCACTGAAGCTTTCTTT
j_call: TRBJ2-7; d_call: .; v_call: TRBV5-4; clone_size: .; cdr3_aa: CASSLDRPLAYEQYF; cdr3_nt: TGTGCCAGCAGCTTGGACAGGCCGTTAGCCTACGAGCAGTACTTC
j_call: TRBJ1-2; d_call: .; v_call: TRBV4-2; clone_size: .; cdr3_aa: CASSQDREVDGYTF; cdr3_nt: TGTGCCAGCAGCCAAGACAGGGAGGTTGATGGCTACACCTTC
j_call: TRBJ1-5; d_call: .; v_call: TRBV19; clone_size: .; cdr3_aa: CASSPRNQPQHF; cdr3_nt: TGTGCCAGTAGCCCTCGGAATCAGCCCCAGCATTTT
j_call: TRBJ1-1; d_call: TRBD1; v_call: TRBV5-3; clone_size: few; cdr3_aa: CARSLSQGGWTEAFF; cdr3_nt: TGTGCCAGAAGCTTGAGTCAGGGGGGATGGACTGAAGCTTTCTTT
j_call: TRBJ2-3; d_call: TRBD2; v_call: TRBV24-1; clone_size: few; cdr3_aa: CATSDPGTSGTDTQYF; cdr3_nt: TGTGCCACCAGTGATCCCGGGACTAGCGGCACAGATACGCAGTATTTT
j_call: TRBJ1-6; d_call: TRBD1; v_call: TRBV15; clone_size: .; cdr3_aa: CATSTKLPGQGTNSPLHF; cdr3_nt: TGTGCCACCAGCACTAAACTCCCGGGACAGGGGACAAATTCACCCCTCCACTTT
j_call: TRBJ2-7; d_call: TRBD1; v_call: TRBV5-4; clone_size: .; cdr3_aa: CASSQDREVYEQYF; cdr3_nt: TGTGCCAGCAGCCAGGACAGGGAGGTCTACGAGCAGTACTTC
j_call: TRBJ2-7; d_call: .; v_call: TRBV11-2; clone_size: .; cdr3_aa: CASSRPKSDSSYEQYF; cdr3_nt: TGTGCCAGCAGCCGACCAAAAAGCGACAGCTCCTACGAGCAGTACTTC
j_call: TRBJ2-7; d_call: .; v_call: TRBV5-1; clone_size: .; cdr3_aa: CASSFLPATYEQYF; cdr3_nt: TGCGCCAGCAGCTTCCTTCCAGCGACCTACGAGCAGTACTTC
j_call: TRBJ1-3; d_call: .; v_call: TRBV5-4; clone_size: once; cdr3_aa: CASSQWTSSGNTIYF; cdr3_nt: TGTGCCAGCAGCCAGTGGACATCTTCTGGAAACACCATATATTTT
j_call: TRBJ1-6; d_call: TRBD1; v_call: TRBV3-1/TRBV3-2; clone_size: .; cdr3_aa: CASSQAQGVIGSPLHF; cdr3_nt: TGTGCCAGCAGCCAAGCCCAGGGGGTAATAGGTTCACCCCTCCACTTT
j_call: TRBJ2-5; d_call: TRBD1; v_call: TRBV3-1/TRBV3-2; clone_size: .; cdr3_aa: CASSQAGGQETQYF; cdr3_nt: TGTGCCAGCAGCCAAGCAGGGGGTCAAGAGACCCAGTACTTC
j_call: TRBJ1-2; d_call: .; v_call: TRBV14; clone_size: .; cdr3_aa: CASSQVRGNYGYTF; cdr3_nt: TGTGCCAGCAGCCAAGTACGGGGGAACTATGGCTACACCTTC
j_call: TRBJ2-7; d_call: .; v_call: TRBV28; clone_size: .; cdr3_aa: CASSLGATKTYEQYF; cdr3_nt: TGTGCCAGCAGTTTAGGGGCTACAAAAACCTACGAGCAGTACTTC
j_call: TRBJ2-1; d_call: TRBD2; v_call: TRBV4-2; clone_size: .; cdr3_aa: CASSQVGGGGNEQFF; cdr3_nt: TGTGCCAGCAGCCAAGTGGGCGGGGGGGGAAATGAGCAGTTCTTC
j_call: TRBJ2-5; d_call: TRBD2; v_call: TRBV18; clone_size: .; cdr3_aa: CASSLTRLQIAGVETQYF; cdr3_nt: TGTGCCAGCTCACTCACCCGACTTCAAATAGCGGGAGTGGAGACCCAGTACTTC
j_call: TRBJ2-2; d_call: TRBD1; v_call: TRBV5-1; clone_size: .; cdr3_aa: CASSFLTTGELYTGELFF; cdr3_nt: TGCGCCAGCAGCTTCTTAACGACAGGGGAGTTATACACCGGGGAGCTGTTTTTT